This T cell receptor (beta chain) was documented in a study of CD8 T cells in ankylosing spondylitis. Regarding the study as a whole: Characteristic of ankylosing spondylitis blood, it appeared, was a TCR beta motif comprising about eight highly homologous variants. Within peripheral blood, clones linked to disease were CD8+ and relatively rare.

Making the TCR beta libraries involved quantitative 5'-RACE with molecular barcodes. TCRdb independently ran MiXCR on the 5' RACE reads; one entry per CDR3 protein. The table has 470,000 or so distinct CDR3 sequences, approximately 26% seen once. The CDR3 is 15 amino acids. Germline CDR1 and CDR2: SQVTM and ANQGSEA. Trimming took 6 bases from V and 0 from J; bases not matched to a gene: 4. This clonotype was detected only a few times. Antigen unknown. The sample consisted of blood, either unsorted or a sorted T cell fraction (not recorded which). The chain joins TRBV29-1 to TRBJ1-6; 8 bases agree with TRBD1. The sequence was collected from a male donor with ankylosing spondylitis. The CDR3 here is CSVRTGSSYNSPLHF. The CDR3 region has the DNA TGCAGCGTCCGGACAGGGAGCTCCTATAATTCACCCCTCCACTTT.